The 10 T cell receptor beta chains in this list originate from one sample, sequenced in a study of human T cells and chemical hapten exposure. One entry per CDR3 protein, called by TCRdb with MiXCR from the RACE reads. In the table there are under 120,000 distinct CDR3 sequences, approximately 9.9% of which are singletons. Indicated time point: patch test 1, 2 weeks after DPC sensitization. Treatment here: therapeutic diphenylcyclopropenone sensitization with weekly scalp DPC. Sample: whole blood, taken in connection with sensitization to the hapten diphenylcyclopropenone (DPC). Source of these receptors: a woman aged 40 to 49 with alopecia areata. Some clones in this sample may be carry-over from other donors' samples.

This clonotype was found many times. The DNA of the CDR3 is TGCGCCAGCAGCCAAGATCTCCCTACTAGCGGGAGAGGTTTAGAGACCCAGTACTTC. As protein: CASSQDLPTSGRGLETQYF. This chain connects TRBV4-3 to TRBJ2-5; 11 bases are shared with TRBD2. The length of the CDR3 is 19 residues. The ends lost 0 bases at V and 4 bases at J; junction bases unmatched: 13. The V gene's germline CDR1 is LGHNA and CDR2 YSLEER.

This clonotype occurred many times. J is TRBJ2-3 and V is TRBV5-6; tentatively, D is TRBD2 (5 bases). The CDR3 extends over 17 amino acids. In germline, CDR1 is SGHDT, CDR2 YYEEEE. Trimming cost V 3 bases and J 0 bases, with 17 bases left between them. CDR3: CASSYHLLADSTDTQYF. The CDR3 region has the DNA TGTGCCAGCAGCTATCACCTCCTAGCAGATAGCACAGATACGCAGTATTTT.

The V gene is TRBV7-2, the J gene TRBJ1-3, with 7 nucleotides matching TRBD1. CDR1 is SGHTA and CDR2 is FQGNSA in the germline V gene. Unmatched junction bases numbered 4, after V lost 0 bases and J lost 14 bases. The CDR3 is made up of 12 amino acids. As DNA, the CDR3 is TGTGCCAGCAGCTTAGCGCAGGGGGTCGTATATTTT. Amino acid sequence: CASSLAQGVVYF.

This clonotype appeared many times. The chain combines TRBV24-1 with TRBJ2-3; D perhaps matches TRBD2 (6 bases). V lost 3 bases and J 0 bases, leaving 12 bases between the germline ends. Germline CDR1 is KGHDR and CDR2 is SFDVKD. This CDR3 contains 16 residues. The CDR3, as DNA: TGTGCCACCAGTGATACCCGGGGGACTAGCACAGATACGCAGTATTTT. This encodes CATSDTRGTSTDTQYF.

V gene TRBV12-3 or TRBV12-4 combines with J gene TRBJ1-2; D call uncertain. Trimming left V 6 bases short and J 0 bases short, with 5 bases between. The CDR3 runs 12 residues. In DNA, the CDR3 is TGTGCCAGCAGGAACGCTAACTATGGCTACACCTTC. This codes for CASRNANYGYTF.

V is TRBV9 and J is TRBJ2-1; 7 bases align to TRBD1. The CDR3 loop spans 13 amino acids. Germline CDR1 SGDLS, CDR2 YYNGEE. The V and J ends lost 3 bases and 6 bases, in that order; junction bases with no gene match: 3. The CDR3 nucleotides are TGTGCCAGCAGCGGACAGGGTTTCAATGAGCAGTTCTTC. Its protein is CASSGQGFNEQFF.

This clonotype was counted many times. V and J are TRBV6-2 or TRBV6-3 and TRBJ1-2; D is perhaps TRBD1 (6 bases). The length of the CDR3 is 15 residues. Germline lookup yields CDR1 MNHEY and CDR2 SVGEGT. Deletions cut 6 bases from V and 0 bases from J, with 14 bases between. The CDR3 protein is CASRPGTSTNYGYTF. CDR3 nucleotides: TGTGCCAGCAGGCCGGGGACAAGCACTAACTATGGCTACACCTTC.

This clonotype showed up many times. The genes are TRBV19 and TRBJ2-1, with D possibly matching TRBD2 (6 bases). This CDR3 is 15 amino acids long. V shed 6 bases and J shed 8 bases, with 20 bases lying between them. Germline-derived CDR1 and CDR2 are LNHDA and SQIVND (reference sequence). For the CDR3, the DNA is TGTGCCAGTAGCCGGAGGGTTCTCTCGGACGATGAGCAGTTCTTC. This gives the protein CASSRRVLSDDEQFF.

The chain links TRBV7-2 to TRBJ1-5, with no clear D. The germline gives CDR1 SGHTA, CDR2 FQGNSA. The CDR3 length is 14 residues. The V end lost 5 bases, the J end lost 1 base, and 9 bases lay between the germline ends. The CDR3 nucleotides read TGTGCCAGCAGCCTAGGGAGAAGCAATCAGCCCCAGCATTTT. Amino acids: CASSLGRSNQPQHF. Combining the CDR3 with reference TRBV7-2 and TRBJ1-5 gives the whole variable domain GAGVSQSPSNKVTEKGKDVELRCDPISGHTALYWYRQSLGQGLEFLIYFQGNSAPDKSGLPSDRFSAERTGGSVSTLTIQRTQQEDSAVYLCASSLGRSNQPQHFGDGTRLSIL.

The V and J genes are TRBV6-2 or TRBV6-3 and TRBJ2-2; 7 bases match TRBD1. The CDR3 is made up of 14 amino acids. V lost 7 bases to trimming and J lost 5 bases; unmatched junction nucleotides: 7. Germline CDR1 is MNHEY and CDR2 is SVGEGT. CDR3 loop: CASMRHRGTGELFF. The CDR3 DNA sequence: TGTGCCAGCATGCGGCACAGGGGAACCGGGGAGCTGTTTTTT.